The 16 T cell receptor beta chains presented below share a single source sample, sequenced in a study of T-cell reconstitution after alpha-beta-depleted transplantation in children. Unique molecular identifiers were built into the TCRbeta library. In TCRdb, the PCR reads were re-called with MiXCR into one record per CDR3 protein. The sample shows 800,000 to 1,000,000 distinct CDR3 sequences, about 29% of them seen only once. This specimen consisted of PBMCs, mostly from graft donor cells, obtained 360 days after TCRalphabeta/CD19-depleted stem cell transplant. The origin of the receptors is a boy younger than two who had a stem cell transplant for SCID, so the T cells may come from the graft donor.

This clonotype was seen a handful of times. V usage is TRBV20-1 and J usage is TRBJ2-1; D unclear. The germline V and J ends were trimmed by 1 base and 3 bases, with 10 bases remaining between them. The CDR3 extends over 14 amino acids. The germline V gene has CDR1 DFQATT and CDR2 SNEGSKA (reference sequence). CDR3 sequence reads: CSARGLKSYNEQFF. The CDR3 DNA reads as TGCAGTGCTAGAGGGCTCAAGAGCTACAATGAGCAGTTCTTC.

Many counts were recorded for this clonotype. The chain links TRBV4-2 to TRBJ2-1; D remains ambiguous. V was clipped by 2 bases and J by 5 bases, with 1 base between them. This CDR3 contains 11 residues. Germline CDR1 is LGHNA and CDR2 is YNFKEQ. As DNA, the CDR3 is TGTGCCAGCAGCCAACACAATGAGCAGTTCTTC. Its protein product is CASSQHNEQFF.

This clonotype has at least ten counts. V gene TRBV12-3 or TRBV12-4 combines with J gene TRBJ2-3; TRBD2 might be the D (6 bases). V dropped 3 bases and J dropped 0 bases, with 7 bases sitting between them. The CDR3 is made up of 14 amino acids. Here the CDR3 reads CASSFSGSTDTQYF. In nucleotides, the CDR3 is TGTGCCAGCAGTTTTAGCGGAAGCACAGATACGCAGTATTTT.

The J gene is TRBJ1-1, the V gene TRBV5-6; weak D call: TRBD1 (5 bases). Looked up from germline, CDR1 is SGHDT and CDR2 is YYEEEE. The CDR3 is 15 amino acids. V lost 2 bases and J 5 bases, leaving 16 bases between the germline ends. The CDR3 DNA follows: TGTGCCAGCAGCTTCTGGGGGAGGGCAGGTACTGAAGCTTTCTTT. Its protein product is CASSFWGRAGTEAFF. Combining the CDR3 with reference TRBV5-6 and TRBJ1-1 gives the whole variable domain DAGVTQSPTHLIKTRGQQVTLRCSPKSGHDTVSWYQQALGQGPQFIFQYYEEEERQRGNFPDRFSGHQFPNYSSELNVNALLLGDSALYLCASSFWGRAGTEAFFGQGTRLTVV.

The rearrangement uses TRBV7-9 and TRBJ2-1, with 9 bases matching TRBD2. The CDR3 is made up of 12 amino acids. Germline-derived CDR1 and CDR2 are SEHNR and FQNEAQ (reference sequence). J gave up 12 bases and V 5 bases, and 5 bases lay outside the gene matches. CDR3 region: CASSAGGGVQFF. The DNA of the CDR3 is TGTGCCAGCAGCGCCGGCGGGGGGGTGCAGTTCTTC.

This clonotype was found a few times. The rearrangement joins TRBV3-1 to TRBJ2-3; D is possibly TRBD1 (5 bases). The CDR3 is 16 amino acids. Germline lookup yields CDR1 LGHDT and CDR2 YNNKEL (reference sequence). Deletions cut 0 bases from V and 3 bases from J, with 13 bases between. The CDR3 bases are TGTGCCAGCAGCCAAGACCGGTGGTCAGGGACAGATACGCAGTATTTT. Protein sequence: CASSQDRWSGTDTQYF.

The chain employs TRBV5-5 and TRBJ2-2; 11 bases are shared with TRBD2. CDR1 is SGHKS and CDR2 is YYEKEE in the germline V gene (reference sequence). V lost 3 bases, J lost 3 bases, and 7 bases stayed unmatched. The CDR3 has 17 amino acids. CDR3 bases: TGTGCCAGCAGCTCTAACCCGGGACTAGCGGACACCGGGGAGCTGTTTTTT. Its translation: CASSSNPGLADTGELFF.

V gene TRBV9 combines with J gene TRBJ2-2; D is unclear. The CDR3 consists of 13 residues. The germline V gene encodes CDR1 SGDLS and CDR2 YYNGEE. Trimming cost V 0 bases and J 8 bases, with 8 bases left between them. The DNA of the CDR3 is TGTGCCAGCAGCGTAGTGGTGTCAGGGGAGCTGTTTTTT. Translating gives CASSVVVSGELFF.

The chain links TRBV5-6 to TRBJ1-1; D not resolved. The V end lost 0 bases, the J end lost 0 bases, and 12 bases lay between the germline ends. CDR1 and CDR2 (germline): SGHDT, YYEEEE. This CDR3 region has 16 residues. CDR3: CASSLGVGWMNTEAFF. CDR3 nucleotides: TGTGCCAGCAGCTTGGGGGTAGGGTGGATGAACACTGAAGCTTTCTTT. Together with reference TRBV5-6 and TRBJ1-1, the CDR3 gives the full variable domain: DAGVTQSPTHLIKTRGQQVTLRCSPKSGHDTVSWYQQALGQGPQFIFQYYEEEERQRGNFPDRFSGHQFPNYSSELNVNALLLGDSALYLCASSLGVGWMNTEAFFGQGTRLTVV.

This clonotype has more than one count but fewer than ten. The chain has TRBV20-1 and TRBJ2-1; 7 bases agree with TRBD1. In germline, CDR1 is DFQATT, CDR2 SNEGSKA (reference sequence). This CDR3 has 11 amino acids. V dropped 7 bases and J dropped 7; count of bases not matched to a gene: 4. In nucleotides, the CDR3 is TGCAGTGGAGGGGGCCGTAATGAGCAGTTCTTC. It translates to CSGGGRNEQFF.

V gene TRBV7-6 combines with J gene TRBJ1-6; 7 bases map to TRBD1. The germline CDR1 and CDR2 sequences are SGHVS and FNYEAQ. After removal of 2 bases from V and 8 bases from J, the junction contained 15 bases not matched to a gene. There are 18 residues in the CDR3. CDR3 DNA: TGTGCCAGCAGCTTACTCTCACTCGACGACAGGGCGCATTCACCCCTCCACTTT. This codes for CASSLLSLDDRAHSPLHF.

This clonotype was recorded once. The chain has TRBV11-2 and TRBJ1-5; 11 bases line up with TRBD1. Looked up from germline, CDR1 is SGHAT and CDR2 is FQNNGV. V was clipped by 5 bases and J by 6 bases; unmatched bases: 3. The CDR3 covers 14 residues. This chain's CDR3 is CASSPDRGRQPQHF. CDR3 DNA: TGTGCCAGCAGCCCGGACAGGGGGCGTCAGCCCCAGCATTTT.

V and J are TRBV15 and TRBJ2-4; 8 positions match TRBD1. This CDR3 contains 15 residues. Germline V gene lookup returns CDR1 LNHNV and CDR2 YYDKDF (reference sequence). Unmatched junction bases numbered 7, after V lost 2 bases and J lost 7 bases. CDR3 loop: CATSRPLTGGNIQYF. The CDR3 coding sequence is TGTGCCACCAGCAGACCCCTCACAGGGGGTAACATTCAGTACTTC.

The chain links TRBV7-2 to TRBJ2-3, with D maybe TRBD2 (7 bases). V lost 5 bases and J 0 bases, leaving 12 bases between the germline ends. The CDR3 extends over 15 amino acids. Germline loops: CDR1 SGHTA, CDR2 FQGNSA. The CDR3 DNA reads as TGTGCCAGCAGCCACGGGGGGCTTAGCACAGATACGCAGTATTTT. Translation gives CASSHGGLSTDTQYF. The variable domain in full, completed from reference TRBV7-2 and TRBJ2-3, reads GAGVSQSPSNKVTEKGKDVELRCDPISGHTALYWYRQSLGQGLEFLIYFQGNSAPDKSGLPSDRFSAERTGGSVSTLTIQRTQQEDSAVYLCASSHGGLSTDTQYFGPGTRLTVL.

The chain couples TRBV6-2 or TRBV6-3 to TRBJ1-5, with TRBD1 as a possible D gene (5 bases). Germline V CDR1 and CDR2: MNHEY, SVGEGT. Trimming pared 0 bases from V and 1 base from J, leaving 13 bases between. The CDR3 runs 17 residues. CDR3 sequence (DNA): TGTGCCAGCAGTTACTCTCCCCAGGGTCTAAGCAATCAGCCCCAGCATTTT. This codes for CASSYSPQGLSNQPQHF.

In DNA form, the CDR3 reads TGTGCCACCAGTGATTTAGCGGCTCCCCGGGGGAGTGAGCAGTACTTC. This gives the protein CATSDLAAPRGSEQYF. The rearrangement joins TRBV24-1 to TRBJ2-7; a weak D match, TRBD2 (6 bases). CDR3 length: 16 residues. Per the germline V gene, CDR1 is KGHDR and CDR2 is SFDVKD. V lost 1 base to trimming and J lost 7 bases, with 19 bases between them.